The following is a T cell receptor beta chain sequence with its context. The data were obtained in a study of siplizumab effects on memory and regulatory T cells. V dropped 1 base and J dropped 11; count of bases not matched to a gene: 5. This CDR3 is 13 amino acids long. Germline lookup yields CDR1 SGHDN and CDR2 FVKESK. The assay was immunoSEQ multiplex PCR, and TCRdb's table has in-frame clones only and misses some. The table lists 95,000 to 130,000 clones, about 94% of them singletons. This sequence originates from a human donor in good health. This chain connects TRBV14 to TRBJ2-1; 7 bases are a match to TRBD2. Sequenced input: non-Treg CD4+ T cells sorted from blood. The CDR3 region is CASSQAASGQQFF. The CDR3 region has the DNA TGTGCCAGCAGCCAAGCGGCTAGCGGACAGCAGTTCTTC.